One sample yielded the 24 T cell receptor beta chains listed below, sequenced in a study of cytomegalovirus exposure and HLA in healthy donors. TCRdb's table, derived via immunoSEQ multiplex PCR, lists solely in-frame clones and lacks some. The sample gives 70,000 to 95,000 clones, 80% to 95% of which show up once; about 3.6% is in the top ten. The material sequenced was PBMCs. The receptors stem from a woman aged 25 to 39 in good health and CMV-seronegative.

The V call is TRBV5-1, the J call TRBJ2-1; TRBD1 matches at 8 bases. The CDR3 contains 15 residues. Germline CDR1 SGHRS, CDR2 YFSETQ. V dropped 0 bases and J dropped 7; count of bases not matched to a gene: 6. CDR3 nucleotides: TGCGCCAGCAGCTTGGCAGGGGGCGCGGGTAATGAGCAGTTCTTC. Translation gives CASSLAGGAGNEQFF.

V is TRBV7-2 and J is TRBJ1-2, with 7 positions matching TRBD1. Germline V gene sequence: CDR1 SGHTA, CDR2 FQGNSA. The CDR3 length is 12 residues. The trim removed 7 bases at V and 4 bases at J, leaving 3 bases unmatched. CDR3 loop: CASTRQGYGYTF. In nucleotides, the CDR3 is TGTGCCAGCACCCGACAGGGCTATGGCTACACCTTC.

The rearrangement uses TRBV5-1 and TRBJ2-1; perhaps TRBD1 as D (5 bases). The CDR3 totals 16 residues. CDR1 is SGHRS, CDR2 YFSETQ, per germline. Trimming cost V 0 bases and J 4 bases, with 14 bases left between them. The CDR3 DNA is TGCGCCAGCAGCTTGGGACTCCAAAGGGGTTACAATGAGCAGTTCTTC. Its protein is CASSLGLQRGYNEQFF.

CDR3 in amino acids: CASRGTVPGADTQYF. The CDR3 coding sequence is TGTGCCAGCAGGGGGACAGTCCCTGGGGCAGATACGCAGTATTTT. This chain uses TRBV6-1 with TRBJ2-3; 7 bases map to TRBD1. The trim removed 6 bases at V and 4 bases at J, leaving 10 bases unmatched. Germline CDR1 is MNHNS and CDR2 is SASEGT. There are 15 residues in the CDR3.

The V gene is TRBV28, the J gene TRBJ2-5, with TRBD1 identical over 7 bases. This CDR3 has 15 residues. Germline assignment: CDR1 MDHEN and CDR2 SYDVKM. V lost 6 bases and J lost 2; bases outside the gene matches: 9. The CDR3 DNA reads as TGTGCCAGCAGCCTAATAGGGACAGCACAAGAGACCCAGTACTTC. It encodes CASSLIGTAQETQYF.

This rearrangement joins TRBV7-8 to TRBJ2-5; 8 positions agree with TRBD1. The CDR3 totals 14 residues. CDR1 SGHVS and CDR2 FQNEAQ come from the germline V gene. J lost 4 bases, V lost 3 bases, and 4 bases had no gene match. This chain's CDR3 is CASSFGQGGETQYF. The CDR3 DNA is TGTGCCAGCAGCTTCGGACAGGGAGGAGAGACCCAGTACTTC. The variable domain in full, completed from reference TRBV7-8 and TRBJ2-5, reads GAGVSQSPRYKVAKRGQDVALRCDPISGHVSLFWYQQALGQGPEFLTYFQNEAQLDKSGLPSDRFFAERPEGSVSTLKIQRTQQEDSAVYLCASSFGQGGETQYFGPGTRLLVL.

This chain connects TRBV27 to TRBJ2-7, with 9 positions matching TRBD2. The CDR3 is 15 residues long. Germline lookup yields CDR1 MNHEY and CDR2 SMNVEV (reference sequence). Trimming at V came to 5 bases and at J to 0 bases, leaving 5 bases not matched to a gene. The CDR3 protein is CASSSGRINSYEQYF. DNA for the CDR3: TGTGCCAGCAGTAGCGGGAGGATCAACTCCTACGAGCAGTACTTC.

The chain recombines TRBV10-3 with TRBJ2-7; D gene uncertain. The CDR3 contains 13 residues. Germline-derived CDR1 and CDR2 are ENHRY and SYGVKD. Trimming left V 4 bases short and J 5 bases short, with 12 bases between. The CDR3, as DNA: TGTGCCATCAGTGTCGCTCCATCAGACGAGCAGTACTTC. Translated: CAISVAPSDEQYF.

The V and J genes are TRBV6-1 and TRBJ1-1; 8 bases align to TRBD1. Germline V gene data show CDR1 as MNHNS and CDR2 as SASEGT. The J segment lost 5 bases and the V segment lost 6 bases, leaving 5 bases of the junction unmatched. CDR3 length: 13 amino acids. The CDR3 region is CASRLTGVTEAFF. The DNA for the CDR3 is TGTGCCAGCAGGCTGACAGGGGTGACTGAAGCTTTCTTT.

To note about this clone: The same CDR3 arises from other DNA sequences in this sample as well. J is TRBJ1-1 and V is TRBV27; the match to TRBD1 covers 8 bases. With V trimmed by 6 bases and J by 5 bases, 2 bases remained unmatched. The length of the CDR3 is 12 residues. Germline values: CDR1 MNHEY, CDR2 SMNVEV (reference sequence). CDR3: CASSTGGTEAFF. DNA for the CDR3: TGTGCCAGCAGCACAGGGGGGACTGAAGCTTTCTTT.

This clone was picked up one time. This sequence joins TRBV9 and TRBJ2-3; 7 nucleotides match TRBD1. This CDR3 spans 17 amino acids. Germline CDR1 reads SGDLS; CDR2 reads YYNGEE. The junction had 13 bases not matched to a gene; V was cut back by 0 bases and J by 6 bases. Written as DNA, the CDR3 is TGTGCCAGCAGCGTAGGGGGCCCACAAAGGGGGCGGGATACGCAGTATTTT. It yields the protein CASSVGGPQRGRDTQYF.

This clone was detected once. CDR3 coding DNA: TGCAGCGTTACAGGCGCCGACAATCAGCCCCAGCATTTT. Amino acid sequence: CSVTGADNQPQHF. The rearrangement joins TRBV29-1 to TRBJ1-5; possibly TRBD1 for D (5 bases). CDR1 and CDR2 (germline): SQVTM, ANQGSEA. The CDR3 has 13 amino acids. V was clipped by 5 bases and J by 3 bases, with 11 bases between them.

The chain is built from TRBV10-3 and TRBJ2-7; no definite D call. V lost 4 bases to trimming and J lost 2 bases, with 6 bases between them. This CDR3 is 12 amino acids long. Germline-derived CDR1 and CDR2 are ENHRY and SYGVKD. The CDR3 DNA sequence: TGTGCCATCAGTGGTGGGCCCTACGAGCAGTACTTC. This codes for CAISGGPYEQYF.

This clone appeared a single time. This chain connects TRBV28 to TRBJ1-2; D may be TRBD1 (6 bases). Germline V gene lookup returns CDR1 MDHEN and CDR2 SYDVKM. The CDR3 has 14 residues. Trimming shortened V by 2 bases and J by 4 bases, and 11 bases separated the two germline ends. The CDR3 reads CASSLQGTFYGYTF. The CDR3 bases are TGTGCCAGCAGTTTACAGGGGACGTTCTATGGCTACACCTTC.

The CDR3 bases are TGTGCCAGCAGCTTCAAAGGGAGCTCTGGGGCCAACGTCCTGACTTTC. It translates to CASSFKGSSGANVLTF. The J gene is TRBJ2-6, the V gene TRBV5-6, with TRBD2 as a possible D gene (5 bases). The CDR3 totals 16 residues. The V end was cut by 2 bases, the J end by 0 bases, with 9 bases between. CDR1 is SGHDT, CDR2 YYEEEE, per germline.

The CDR3 is CASSQDVTGIYEQYF. CDR3 DNA: TGTGCCAGCAGCCAAGATGTGACGGGGATCTACGAGCAGTACTTC. The V call is TRBV4-2, the J call TRBJ2-7; TRBD2 is a possible D gene (5 bases). Trimming cost V 0 bases and J 3 bases, with 12 bases left between them. The CDR3 length is 15 residues. The germline gives CDR1 LGHNA, CDR2 YNFKEQ.

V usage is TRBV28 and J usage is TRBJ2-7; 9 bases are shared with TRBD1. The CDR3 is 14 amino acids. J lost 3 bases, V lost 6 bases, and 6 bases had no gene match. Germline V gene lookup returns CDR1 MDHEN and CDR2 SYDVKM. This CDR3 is CASRKPGQGYEQYF. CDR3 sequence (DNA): TGTGCCAGCAGAAAACCGGGACAGGGCTACGAGCAGTACTTC.

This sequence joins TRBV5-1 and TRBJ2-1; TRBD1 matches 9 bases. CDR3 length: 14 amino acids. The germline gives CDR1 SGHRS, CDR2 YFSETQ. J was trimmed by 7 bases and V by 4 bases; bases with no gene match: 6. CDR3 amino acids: CASSVPGTGNEQFF. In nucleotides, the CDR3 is TGCGCCAGCAGCGTACCCGGGACAGGGAATGAGCAGTTCTTC.

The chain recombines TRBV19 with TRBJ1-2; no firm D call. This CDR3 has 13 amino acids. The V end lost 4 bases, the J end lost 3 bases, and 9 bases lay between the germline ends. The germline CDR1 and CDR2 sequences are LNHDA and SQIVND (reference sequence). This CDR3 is CASSRTGDYGYTF. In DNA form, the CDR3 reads TGTGCCAGTAGTAGGACCGGGGACTATGGCTACACCTTC.

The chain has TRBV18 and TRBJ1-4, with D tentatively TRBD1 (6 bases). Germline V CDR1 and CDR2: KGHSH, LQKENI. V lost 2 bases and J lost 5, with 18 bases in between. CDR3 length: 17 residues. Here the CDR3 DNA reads TGTGCCAGCTCACCAGGGGGCCCCGGGGGGCCCAATGAAAAACTGTTTTTT. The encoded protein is CASSPGGPGGPNEKLFF.

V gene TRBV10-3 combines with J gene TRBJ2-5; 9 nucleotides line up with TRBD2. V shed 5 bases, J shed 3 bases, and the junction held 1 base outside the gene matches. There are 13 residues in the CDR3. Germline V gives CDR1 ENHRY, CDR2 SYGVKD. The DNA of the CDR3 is TGTGCCATCAGTTTAGCGGGAGAAGAGACCCAGTACTTC. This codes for CAISLAGEETQYF.

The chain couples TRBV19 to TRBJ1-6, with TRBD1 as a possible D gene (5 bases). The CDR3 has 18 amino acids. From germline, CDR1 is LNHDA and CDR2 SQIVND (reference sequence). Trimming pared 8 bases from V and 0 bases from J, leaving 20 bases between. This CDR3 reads CASGPNPGLSSYNSPLHF. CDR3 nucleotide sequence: TGTGCCAGTGGACCGAACCCAGGGTTGAGCTCCTATAATTCACCCCTCCACTTT.

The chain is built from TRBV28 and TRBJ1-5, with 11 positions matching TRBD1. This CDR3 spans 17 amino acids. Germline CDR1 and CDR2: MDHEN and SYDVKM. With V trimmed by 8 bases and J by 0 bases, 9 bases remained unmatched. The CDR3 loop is CASGGTGGPYSNQPQHF. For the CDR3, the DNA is TGTGCCAGCGGTGGGACAGGGGGACCCTATAGCAATCAGCCCCAGCATTTT.

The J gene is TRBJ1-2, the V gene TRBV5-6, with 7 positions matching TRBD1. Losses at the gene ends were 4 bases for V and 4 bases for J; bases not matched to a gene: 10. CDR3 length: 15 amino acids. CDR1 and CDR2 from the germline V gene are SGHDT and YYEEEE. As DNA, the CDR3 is TGTGCCAGCAGCGGGGACAGTCCCTTCTTCTATGGCTACACCTTC. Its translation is CASSGDSPFFYGYTF. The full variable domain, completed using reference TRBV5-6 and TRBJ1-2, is DAGVTQSPTHLIKTRGQQVTLRCSPKSGHDTVSWYQQALGQGPQFIFQYYEEEERQRGNFPDRFSGHQFPNYSSELNVNALLLGDSALYLCASSGDSPFFYGYTFGSGTRLTVV.